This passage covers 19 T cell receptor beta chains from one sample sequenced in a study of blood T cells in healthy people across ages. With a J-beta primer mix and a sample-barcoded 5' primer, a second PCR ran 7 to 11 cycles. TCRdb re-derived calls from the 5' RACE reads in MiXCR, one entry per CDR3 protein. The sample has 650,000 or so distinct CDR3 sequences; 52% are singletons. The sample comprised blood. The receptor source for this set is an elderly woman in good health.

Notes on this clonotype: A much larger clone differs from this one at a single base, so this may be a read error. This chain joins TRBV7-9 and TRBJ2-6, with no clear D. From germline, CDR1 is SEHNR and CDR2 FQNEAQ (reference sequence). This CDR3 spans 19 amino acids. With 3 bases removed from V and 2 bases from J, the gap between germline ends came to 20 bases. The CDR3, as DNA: TGTGCCAGCAGCTTGTCCTTCAGTAGAGTTAGCCCTGGGGCCAACGTCCTGACTTTC. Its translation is CASSLSFSRVSPGANVLTF. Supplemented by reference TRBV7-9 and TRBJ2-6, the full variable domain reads DTGVSQNPRHKITKRGQNVTFRCDPISEHNRLYWYRQTLGQGPEFLTYFQNEAQLEKSRLLSDRFSAERPKGSFSTLEIQRTEQGDSAMYLCASSLSFSRVSPGANVLTFGAGSRLTVL.

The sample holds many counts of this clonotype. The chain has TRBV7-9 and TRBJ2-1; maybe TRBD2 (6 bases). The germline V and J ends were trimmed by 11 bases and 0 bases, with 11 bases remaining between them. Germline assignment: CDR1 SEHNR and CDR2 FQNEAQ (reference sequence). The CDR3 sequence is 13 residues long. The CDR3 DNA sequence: TGTGCCGGACTCGGGGGCTCCTACAATGAGCAGTTCTTC. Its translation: CAGLGGSYNEQFF. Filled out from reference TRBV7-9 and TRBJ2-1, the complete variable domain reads DTGVSQNPRHKITKRGQNVTFRCDPISEHNRLYWYRQTLGQGPEFLTYFQNEAQLEKSRLLSDRFSAERPKGSFSTLEIQRTEQGDSAMYLCAGLGGSYNEQFFGPGTRLTVL.

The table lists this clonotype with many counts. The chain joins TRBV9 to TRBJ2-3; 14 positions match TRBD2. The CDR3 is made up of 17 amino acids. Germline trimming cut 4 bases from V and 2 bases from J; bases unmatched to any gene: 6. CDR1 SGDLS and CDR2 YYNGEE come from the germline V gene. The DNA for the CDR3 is TGTGCCAGCAGCCCTGGGACTAGCGGGGGTATCACAGATACGCAGTATTTT. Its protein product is CASSPGTSGGITDTQYF.

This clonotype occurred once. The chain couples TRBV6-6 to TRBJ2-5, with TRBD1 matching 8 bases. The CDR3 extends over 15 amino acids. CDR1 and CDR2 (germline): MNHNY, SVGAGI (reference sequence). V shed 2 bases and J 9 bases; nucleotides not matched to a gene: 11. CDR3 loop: CASSYDARTGRAQYF. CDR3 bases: TGTGCCAGCAGTTACGACGCAAGGACAGGGCGGGCCCAGTACTTC.

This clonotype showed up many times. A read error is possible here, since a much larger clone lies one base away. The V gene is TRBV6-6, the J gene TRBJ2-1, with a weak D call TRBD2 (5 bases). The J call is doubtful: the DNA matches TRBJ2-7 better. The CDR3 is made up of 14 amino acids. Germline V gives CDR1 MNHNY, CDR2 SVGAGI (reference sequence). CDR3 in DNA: TGTGCCAGCAGTTACGAGGGTTCCTACAATGAGCAGTACTTC. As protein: CASSYEGSYNEQYF.

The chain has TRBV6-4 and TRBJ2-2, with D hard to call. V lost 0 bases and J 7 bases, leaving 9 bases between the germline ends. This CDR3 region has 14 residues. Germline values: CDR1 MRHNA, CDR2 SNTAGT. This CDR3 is CASSDSIGGGELFF. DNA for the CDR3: TGTGCCAGCAGTGACTCGATCGGCGGCGGGGAGCTGTTTTTT.

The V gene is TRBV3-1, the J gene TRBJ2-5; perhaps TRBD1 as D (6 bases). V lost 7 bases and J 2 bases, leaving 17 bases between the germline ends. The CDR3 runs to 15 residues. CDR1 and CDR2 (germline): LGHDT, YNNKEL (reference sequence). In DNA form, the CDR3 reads TGTGCCAGCACCCCTACGAGTGGGACACAAGAGACCCAGTACTTC. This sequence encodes CASTPTSGTQETQYF.

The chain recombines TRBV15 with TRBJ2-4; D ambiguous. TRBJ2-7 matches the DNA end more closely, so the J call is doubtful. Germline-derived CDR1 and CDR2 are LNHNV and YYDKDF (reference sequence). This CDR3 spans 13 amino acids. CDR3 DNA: TGTGCCACCAGCGTAAAGGGCTTCGGCGAGCAGTACTTC. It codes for CATSVKGFGEQYF.

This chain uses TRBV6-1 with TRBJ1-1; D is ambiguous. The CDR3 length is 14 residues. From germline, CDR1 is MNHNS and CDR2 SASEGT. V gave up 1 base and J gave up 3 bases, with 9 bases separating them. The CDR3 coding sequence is TGTGCCAGCAGTGAAGTGGGAAAGGACACTGAAGCTTTCTTT. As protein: CASSEVGKDTEAFF.

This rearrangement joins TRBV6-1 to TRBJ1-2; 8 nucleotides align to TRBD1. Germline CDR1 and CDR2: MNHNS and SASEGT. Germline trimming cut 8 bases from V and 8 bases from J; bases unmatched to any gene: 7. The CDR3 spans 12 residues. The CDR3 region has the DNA TGTGCCAGCTGGACAGGGTTTCTAGGCTACACCTTC. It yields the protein CASWTGFLGYTF.

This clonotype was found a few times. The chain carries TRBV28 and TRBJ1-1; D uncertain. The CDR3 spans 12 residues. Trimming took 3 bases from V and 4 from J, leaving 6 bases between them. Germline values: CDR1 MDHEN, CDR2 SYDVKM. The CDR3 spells CASSFQATEAFF. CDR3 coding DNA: TGTGCCAGCAGTTTTCAGGCCACTGAAGCTTTCTTT.

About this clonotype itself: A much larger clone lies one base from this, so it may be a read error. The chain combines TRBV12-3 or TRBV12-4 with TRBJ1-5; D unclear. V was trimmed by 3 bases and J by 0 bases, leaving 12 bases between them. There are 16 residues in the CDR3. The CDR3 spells CASSFAKSYSNQPQHF. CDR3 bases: TGTGCCAGCAGTTTCGCCAAATCATATAGCAATCAGCCCCAGCATTTT.

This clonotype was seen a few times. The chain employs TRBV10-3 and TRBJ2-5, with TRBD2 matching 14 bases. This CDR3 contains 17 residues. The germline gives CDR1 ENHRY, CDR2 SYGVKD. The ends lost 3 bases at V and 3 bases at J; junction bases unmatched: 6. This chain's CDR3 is CAISERLAGGGKETQYF. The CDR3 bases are TGTGCCATCAGTGAAAGACTAGCGGGAGGGGGTAAAGAGACCCAGTACTTC.

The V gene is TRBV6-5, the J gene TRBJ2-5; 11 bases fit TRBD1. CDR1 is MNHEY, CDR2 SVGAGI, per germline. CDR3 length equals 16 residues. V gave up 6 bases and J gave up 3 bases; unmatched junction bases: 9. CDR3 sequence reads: CASSPAGTGGKETQYF. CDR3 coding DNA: TGTGCCAGCAGCCCCGCGGGGACAGGGGGTAAAGAGACCCAGTACTTC.

CDR3 nucleotide sequence: TGTGCCAGCAGAAAAACGTATGGCTACACCTTC. It specifies CASRKTYGYTF. The chain is built from TRBV28 and TRBJ1-2; D uncertain. V dropped 6 bases and J dropped 5 bases, with 7 bases sitting between them. In germline, CDR1 is MDHEN, CDR2 SYDVKM. This CDR3 comprises 11 residues.

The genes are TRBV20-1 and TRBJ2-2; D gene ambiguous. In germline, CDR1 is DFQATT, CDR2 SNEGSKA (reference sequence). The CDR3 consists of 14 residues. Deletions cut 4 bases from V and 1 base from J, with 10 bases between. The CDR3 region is CSAIRTVNTGELFF. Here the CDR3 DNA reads TGCAGTGCTATCAGGACGGTGAACACCGGGGAGCTGTTTTTT.

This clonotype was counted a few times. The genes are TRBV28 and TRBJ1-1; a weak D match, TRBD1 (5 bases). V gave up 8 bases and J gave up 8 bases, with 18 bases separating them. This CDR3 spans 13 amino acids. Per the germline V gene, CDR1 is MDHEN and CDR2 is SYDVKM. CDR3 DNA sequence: TGTGCCAGCTCACTACCCAGGGAAAAAGAAGCTTTCTTT. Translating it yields CASSLPREKEAFF.

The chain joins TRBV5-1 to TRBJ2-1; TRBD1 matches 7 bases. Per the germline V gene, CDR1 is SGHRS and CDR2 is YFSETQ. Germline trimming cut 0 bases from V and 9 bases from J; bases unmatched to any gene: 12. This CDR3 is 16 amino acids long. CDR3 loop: CASSLVTRGGKTEQFF. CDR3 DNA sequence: TGCGCCAGCAGCTTGGTTACGAGAGGGGGCAAGACTGAGCAGTTCTTC.

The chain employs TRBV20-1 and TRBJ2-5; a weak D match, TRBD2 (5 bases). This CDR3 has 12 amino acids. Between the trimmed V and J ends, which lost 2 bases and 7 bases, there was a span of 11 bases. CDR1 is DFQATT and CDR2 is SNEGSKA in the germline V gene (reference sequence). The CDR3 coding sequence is TGCAGTGCTAGAAAGCCGGCGGGGACCCAGTACTTC. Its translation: CSARKPAGTQYF.